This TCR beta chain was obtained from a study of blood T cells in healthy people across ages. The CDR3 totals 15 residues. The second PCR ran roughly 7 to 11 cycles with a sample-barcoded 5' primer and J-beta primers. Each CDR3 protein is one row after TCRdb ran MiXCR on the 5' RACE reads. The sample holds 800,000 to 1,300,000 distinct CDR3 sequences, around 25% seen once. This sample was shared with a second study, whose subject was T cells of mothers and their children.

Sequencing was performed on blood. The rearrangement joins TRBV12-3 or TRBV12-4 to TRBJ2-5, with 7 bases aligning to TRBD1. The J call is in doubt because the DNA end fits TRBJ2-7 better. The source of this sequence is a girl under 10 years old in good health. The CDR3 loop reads CASSSRDSLTYEQYF. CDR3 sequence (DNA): TGTGCCAGCAGCTCCCGGGACAGCTTAACCTACGAGCAGTACTTC.